A selection of T cell receptor beta chains follows, all from one sample in a study of glioma-infiltrating T cells. MiXCR, applied by TCRdb to the multiplex PCR reads, yields one record per CDR3 protein. This sample has a few hundred thousand distinct CDR3 sequences, with about 40% found just once. The sample was glioma tissue, nonneoplastic brain tissue, or PBMCs (not recorded which). The receptor set was obtained from a human donor with low-grade glioma or glioblastoma, undergoing nonglioma brain surgery, or in good health (not recorded which). CDR3s include the opening cysteine and the closing phenylalanine or tryptophan. D genes are given only for firm matches. Only part of the rows carry a size: once, few, many, or a class if the clone is expanded.

V gene: TRBV27; J gene: TRBJ2-2; clone size: many; CDR3 length: 16; D gene: .; CDR3 protein: CASSHIGFGNTGELFF; CDR3 DNA: TGTGCCAGCAGCCATATAGGGTTTGGAAACACCGGGGAGCTGTTTTTT
V gene: TRBV5-4; J gene: TRBJ1-1; clone size: .; CDR3 length: 15; D gene: .; CDR3 protein: CASSLGGRAYTEAFF; CDR3 DNA: TGTGCCAGCAGCTTGGGGGGCAGGGCTTACACTGAAGCTTTCTTT
V gene: TRBV27; J gene: TRBJ2-3; clone size: .; CDR3 length: 15; D gene: .; CDR3 protein: CAISGHGGSTDTQYF; CDR3 DNA: TGTGCCATCAGTGGTCACGGAGGAAGCACAGATACGCAGTATTTT
V gene: TRBV20-1; J gene: TRBJ2-7; clone size: few; CDR3 length: 15; D gene: .; CDR3 protein: CSAPEGDGYFYEQYF; CDR3 DNA: TGCAGTGCGCCAGAAGGGGACGGCTACTTCTACGAGCAGTACTTC
V gene: TRBV12-3/TRBV12-4; J gene: TRBJ1-2; clone size: .; CDR3 length: 12; D gene: .; CDR3 protein: CAISGYRDGYTF; CDR3 DNA: TGTGCCATCAGTGGTTACAGGGACGGCTACACCTTC
V gene: TRBV4-3; J gene: TRBJ2-1; clone size: .; CDR3 length: 17; D gene: .; CDR3 protein: CASSQRQPGGTYNEQFF; CDR3 DNA: TGCGCCAGCAGCCAACGACAACCGGGCGGGACTTACAATGAGCAGTTCTTC
V gene: TRBV7-6; J gene: TRBJ2-7; clone size: .; CDR3 length: 12; D gene: .; CDR3 protein: CASSLPGGEQYF; CDR3 DNA: TGTGCCAGCAGCTTACCCGGGGGCGAGCAGTACTTC
V gene: TRBV4-2; J gene: TRBJ1-3; clone size: few; CDR3 length: 14; D gene: .; CDR3 protein: CASSRTRSGNTIYF; CDR3 DNA: TGTGCCAGCAGCCGAACTCGCTCTGGAAACACCATATATTTT
V gene: TRBV6-2/TRBV6-3; J gene: TRBJ2-5; clone size: few; CDR3 length: 16; D gene: .; CDR3 protein: CASSYGGTRPRGAQYF; CDR3 DNA: TGTGCCAGCAGTTACGGCGGGACTCGACCCAGAGGCGCCCAGTACTTC
V gene: TRBV18; J gene: TRBJ1-1; clone size: .; CDR3 length: 14; D gene: TRBD1; CDR3 protein: CASSPSIVTGEAFF; CDR3 DNA: TGTGCCAGCTCACCATCGATCGTGACAGGGGAAGCTTTCTTT
V gene: TRBV5-4; J gene: TRBJ2-7; clone size: .; CDR3 length: 15; D gene: .; CDR3 protein: CASSPGIVHSYEQYF; CDR3 DNA: TGTGCCAGCAGTCCCGGGATCGTCCATTCCTACGAGCAGTACTTC
V gene: TRBV28; J gene: TRBJ1-1; clone size: few; CDR3 length: 15; D gene: .; CDR3 protein: CASSLGGAVNTEAFF; CDR3 DNA: TGTGCCAGCAGTTTGGGGGGGGCGGTGAACACTGAAGCTTTCTTT
V gene: TRBV14; J gene: TRBJ1-2; clone size: few; CDR3 length: 15; D gene: .; CDR3 protein: CASSPRGIFNYGYTF; CDR3 DNA: TGTGCCAGCAGCCCACGGGGAATCTTTAACTATGGCTACACCTTC
V gene: TRBV20-1; J gene: TRBJ1-5; clone size: .; CDR3 length: 16; D gene: TRBD1; CDR3 protein: CSARDWAGGSNQPQHF; CDR3 DNA: TGCAGTGCTAGAGATTGGGCAGGGGGTAGCAATCAGCCCCAGCATTTT
V gene: TRBV29-1; J gene: TRBJ2-3; clone size: .; CDR3 length: 15; D gene: TRBD1; CDR3 protein: CSVARPGQGADTQYF; CDR3 DNA: TGCAGCGTTGCCCGGCCGGGACAGGGCGCAGATACGCAGTATTTT
V gene: TRBV2; J gene: TRBJ2-7; clone size: .; CDR3 length: 14; D gene: TRBD1; CDR3 protein: CATNPGQGAYEQYF; CDR3 DNA: TGTGCCACCAACCCGGGACAGGGGGCCTACGAGCAGTACTTC
V gene: TRBV6-6; J gene: TRBJ1-2; clone size: .; CDR3 length: 16; D gene: .; CDR3 protein: CASSYSMLETNYSYTF; CDR3 DNA: TGTGCCAGCAGTTACTCGATGTTGGAGACTAACTATAGCTACACCTTC
V gene: TRBV7-2; J gene: TRBJ2-7; clone size: .; CDR3 length: 12; D gene: TRBD1; CDR3 protein: CASSLGSQGAYF; CDR3 DNA: TGTGCCAGCAGCTTGGGGAGCCAGGGGGCGTACTTC
V gene: TRBV12-3/TRBV12-4; J gene: TRBJ2-5; clone size: few; CDR3 length: 14; D gene: TRBD1; CDR3 protein: CATAGTGGSETQYF; CDR3 DNA: TGTGCCACCGCCGGGACAGGGGGTAGTGAGACCCAGTACTTC
V gene: TRBV27; J gene: TRBJ2-5; clone size: few; CDR3 length: 14; D gene: .; CDR3 protein: CASGSFSSGETQYF; CDR3 DNA: TGTGCCAGCGGTTCCTTCTCATCGGGGGAGACCCAGTACTTC
V gene: TRBV4-2; J gene: TRBJ1-2; clone size: .; CDR3 length: 15; D gene: .; CDR3 protein: CASSQDVGLTYGYTF; CDR3 DNA: TGTGCCAGCAGCCAAGATGTCGGACTGACTTATGGCTACACCTTC
V gene: TRBV5-1; J gene: TRBJ2-5; clone size: .; CDR3 length: 14; D gene: .; CDR3 protein: CASSSTGIQETQYF; CDR3 DNA: TGCGCCAGCAGCTCTACGGGTATCCAAGAGACCCAGTACTTC
V gene: TRBV2; J gene: TRBJ1-1; clone size: .; CDR3 length: 15; D gene: .; CDR3 protein: CASSDTWGKNTEAFF; CDR3 DNA: TGTGCCAGCAGTGATACGTGGGGGAAGAACACTGAAGCTTTCTTT
V gene: TRBV28; J gene: TRBJ2-5; clone size: many; CDR3 length: 16; D gene: .; CDR3 protein: CASSPRPGHKQETQYF; CDR3 DNA: TGTGCCAGCAGTCCACGCCCGGGACATAAGCAAGAGACCCAGTACTTC
V gene: TRBV6-1; J gene: TRBJ2-2; clone size: few; CDR3 length: 15; D gene: TRBD1; CDR3 protein: CASRPTGGSTGELFF; CDR3 DNA: TGTGCCAGCAGGCCGACAGGGGGTAGCACCGGGGAGCTGTTTTTT
V gene: TRBV5-1; J gene: TRBJ1-1; clone size: few; CDR3 length: 17; D gene: TRBD1; CDR3 protein: CASSPYSQGAANTEAFF; CDR3 DNA: TGCGCCAGCAGCCCTTACTCACAGGGGGCTGCGAACACTGAAGCTTTCTTT
V gene: TRBV20-1; J gene: TRBJ1-2; clone size: few; CDR3 length: 18; D gene: TRBD1; CDR3 protein: CSARAAGQGKDSGYGYTF; CDR3 DNA: TGCAGTGCTAGAGCGGCTGGACAGGGGAAAGACTCCGGCTATGGCTACACCTTC
V gene: TRBV29-1; J gene: TRBJ2-3; clone size: .; CDR3 length: 14; D gene: .; CDR3 protein: CSAERGPGEDTQYF; CDR3 DNA: TGCAGCGCAGAACGGGGGCCGGGAGAAGATACGCAGTATTTT
V gene: TRBV6-1; J gene: TRBJ2-3; clone size: few; CDR3 length: 13; D gene: TRBD1; CDR3 protein: CASRRGPADTQYF; CDR3 DNA: TGTGCCAGCAGAAGGGGGCCCGCAGATACGCAGTATTTT
V gene: TRBV7-7; J gene: TRBJ2-5; clone size: .; CDR3 length: 14; D gene: .; CDR3 protein: CASSLAQGGETQYF; CDR3 DNA: TGTGCTAGCAGCTTAGCGCAGGGGGGAGAGACCCAGTACTTC
V gene: TRBV7-2; J gene: TRBJ2-2; clone size: .; CDR3 length: 14; D gene: .; CDR3 protein: CASSQELLTGELFF; CDR3 DNA: TGTGCCAGCAGCCAGGAACTCCTGACCGGGGAGCTGTTTTTT
V gene: TRBV20-1; J gene: TRBJ2-5; clone size: few; CDR3 length: 17; D gene: .; CDR3 protein: CSARGPRGGKYQETQYF; CDR3 DNA: TGCAGTGCTCGAGGTCCCCGTGGAGGGAAGTACCAAGAGACCCAGTACTTC
V gene: TRBV27; J gene: TRBJ2-7; clone size: many; CDR3 length: 12; D gene: TRBD2; CDR3 protein: CASRSGGYEQYF; CDR3 DNA: TGTGCCAGCAGATCGGGGGGTTACGAGCAGTACTTC
V gene: TRBV29-1; J gene: TRBJ2-1; clone size: .; CDR3 length: 15; D gene: .; CDR3 protein: CSVETLAVGGNEQFF; CDR3 DNA: TGCAGCGTTGAGACCCTAGCCGTTGGGGGCAATGAGCAGTTCTTC
V gene: TRBV2; J gene: TRBJ2-5; clone size: few; CDR3 length: 12; D gene: .; CDR3 protein: CASSHPGETQYF; CDR3 DNA: TGTGCCAGCAGTCACCCCGGAGAGACCCAGTACTTC
V gene: TRBV18; J gene: TRBJ1-6; clone size: .; CDR3 length: 12; D gene: .; CDR3 protein: CASSNPESPLHF; CDR3 DNA: TGTGCCAGCTCAAATCCGGAATCACCCCTCCACTTT
V gene: TRBV28; J gene: TRBJ2-7; clone size: many; CDR3 length: 12; D gene: .; CDR3 protein: CASSSNTYEQYF; CDR3 DNA: TGTGCCAGCAGTTCCAATACCTACGAGCAGTACTTC
V gene: TRBV2; J gene: TRBJ2-7; clone size: .; CDR3 length: 14; D gene: TRBD1; CDR3 protein: CASSPTRQGYEQYF; CDR3 DNA: TGTGCCAGCAGTCCAACGCGACAGGGCTACGAGCAGTACTTC
V gene: TRBV7-2; J gene: TRBJ2-5; clone size: few; CDR3 length: 12; D gene: .; CDR3 protein: CASSLEVNRQYF; CDR3 DNA: TGTGCCAGCAGCTTGGAGGTTAACCGGCAGTACTTC
V gene: TRBV27; J gene: TRBJ2-5; clone size: .; CDR3 length: 11; D gene: .; CDR3 protein: CANSYGETQYF; CDR3 DNA: TGTGCCAACAGTTATGGGGAGACCCAGTACTTC
V gene: TRBV2; J gene: TRBJ2-1; clone size: .; CDR3 length: 14; D gene: .; CDR3 protein: CASRQGRGWNEQFF; CDR3 DNA: TGTGCCAGCAGGCAGGGGAGAGGGTGGAATGAGCAGTTCTTC
V gene: TRBV20-1; J gene: TRBJ2-7; clone size: many; CDR3 length: 13; D gene: .; CDR3 protein: CSAPDYFSYEQYF; CDR3 DNA: TGCAGTGCCCCGGACTACTTCTCCTACGAGCAGTACTTC
V gene: TRBV20-1; J gene: TRBJ2-3; clone size: .; CDR3 length: 13; D gene: TRBD2; CDR3 protein: CSRVLAGPDTQYF; CDR3 DNA: TGCAGTCGGGTTTTAGCGGGACCTGATACGCAGTATTTT
V gene: TRBV4-2; J gene: TRBJ2-2; clone size: few; CDR3 length: 15; D gene: .; CDR3 protein: CASSQAGAEAGELFF; CDR3 DNA: TGTGCCAGCAGCCAAGCGGGAGCCGAGGCCGGGGAGCTGTTTTTT
V gene: TRBV12-5; J gene: TRBJ1-5; clone size: .; CDR3 length: 17; D gene: TRBD1; CDR3 protein: CASGLARTGKSNQPQHF; CDR3 DNA: TGTGCTAGTGGTTTGGCTCGGACAGGGAAGAGCAATCAGCCCCAGCATTTT
V gene: TRBV27; J gene: TRBJ2-7; clone size: .; CDR3 length: 14; D gene: TRBD1; CDR3 protein: CASSKGQGFPEQYF; CDR3 DNA: TGTGCCAGCTCTAAAGGACAGGGCTTTCCCGAGCAGTACTTC
V gene: TRBV4-1; J gene: TRBJ2-3; clone size: .; CDR3 length: 15; D gene: .; CDR3 protein: CASSQAGSGTDTRYF; CDR3 DNA: TGCGCCAGCAGCCAGGCCGGGTCCGGCACAGATACGCGGTATTTT
V gene: TRBV6-5; J gene: TRBJ2-1; clone size: .; CDR3 length: 18; D gene: TRBD2; CDR3 protein: CASSYTIAGGGARYEKFF; CDR3 DNA: TGTGCCAGCAGTTACACAATAGCGGGAGGGGGGGCACGGTATGAGAAGTTCTTC
V gene: TRBV7-6; J gene: TRBJ2-7; clone size: .; CDR3 length: 14; D gene: .; CDR3 protein: CASSLGGLPYEQYF; CDR3 DNA: TGTGCCAGCAGCTTAGGCGGACTTCCCTACGAGCAGTACTTC
V gene: TRBV15; J gene: TRBJ1-1; clone size: .; CDR3 length: 16; D gene: TRBD1; CDR3 protein: CATMARTGHPNTEAFF; CDR3 DNA: TGTGCCACCATGGCCCGGACAGGCCACCCGAACACTGAAGCTTTCTTT
V gene: TRBV20-1; J gene: TRBJ2-3; clone size: many; CDR3 length: 16; D gene: TRBD2; CDR3 protein: CSATGLAPLGTDTQYF; CDR3 DNA: TGCAGTGCTACCGGACTAGCGCCGTTGGGCACAGATACGCAGTATTTT
V gene: TRBV4-3; J gene: TRBJ2-3; clone size: few; CDR3 length: 14; D gene: .; CDR3 protein: CASSQDVGTDTQYF; CDR3 DNA: TGCGCCAGCAGCCAAGATGTGGGAACAGATACGCAGTATTTT
V gene: TRBV27; J gene: TRBJ2-1; clone size: .; CDR3 length: 15; D gene: TRBD2; CDR3 protein: CASSLERAGGLEQFF; CDR3 DNA: TGTGCCAGCAGCCTGGAAAGAGCGGGGGGGTTGGAGCAGTTCTTC